Following are 27 T cell receptor beta chains from one sample sequenced in a study of blood T cell repertoires in COVID-19. Generated by immunoSEQ multiplex PCR, the TCRdb table keeps only in-frame clones and is missing some. The top ten clones hold over 1.5% of a sample with approximately 130,000 clones, 70% to 90% of them seen once. Sequencing used peripheral blood. These receptor sequences come from a human donor in a cohort sampled during active COVID-19.

This clone was detected once. V usage is TRBV2 and J usage is TRBJ1-6; unclear D gene. Per the germline V gene, CDR1 is SNHLY and CDR2 is FYNNEI. The CDR3 length is 12 residues. The ends were cut back, 7 bases at V and 7 bases at J, with 8 bases in the middle. Here the CDR3 DNA reads TGTGCCAGCAAGGCGGGAAATTCACCCCTCCACTTT. It encodes CASKAGNSPLHF.

The V call is TRBV5-6, the J call TRBJ1-1; 7 bases agree with TRBD1. CDR3 length equals 15 residues. V was clipped by 4 bases and J by 7 bases; unmatched bases: 13. Germline CDR1 and CDR2: SGHDT and YYEEEE. The CDR3 spells CASSPLDRPSNEAFF. In nucleotides, the CDR3 is TGTGCCAGCAGCCCCCTGGACAGGCCCTCTAATGAAGCTTTCTTT.

The rearrangement links TRBV28 to TRBJ1-1; TRBD1 matches at 7 bases. V dropped 6 bases and J dropped 2; count of bases not matched to a gene: 9. The CDR3 runs to 15 residues. Germline V lookup: CDR1 MDHEN, CDR2 SYDVKM. In nucleotides, the CDR3 is TGTGCCAGCAGCCTAGGGGGCAGCGTCAACACTGAAGCTTTCTTT. Protein product: CASSLGGSVNTEAFF.

V usage is TRBV5-4 and J usage is TRBJ2-3, with D uncertain. Trimming left V 4 bases short and J 3 bases short, with 15 bases between. Germline values: CDR1 SGHNT, CDR2 YYREEE (reference sequence). The CDR3 has 15 residues. The CDR3 region is CASSLPTVRTDTQYF. Written as DNA, the CDR3 is TGTGCCAGCAGCCTCCCGACGGTGCGGACAGATACGCAGTATTTT. Full variable domain (outside the CDR3, taken from reference TRBV5-4 and TRBJ2-3): ETGVTQSPTHLIKTRGQQVTLRCSSQSGHNTVSWYQQALGQGPQFIFQYYREEENGRGNFPPRFSGLQFPNYSSELNVNALELDDSALYLCASSLPTVRTDTQYFGPGTRLTVL.

This clone was counted only a few times. The rearrangement uses TRBV6-6 and TRBJ2-7, with TRBD1 matching 9 bases. The CDR3 runs 14 residues. The germline CDR1 and CDR2 sequences are MNHNY and SVGAGI (reference sequence). Unmatched junction bases numbered 9, after V lost 6 bases and J lost 6 bases. The CDR3 loop reads CASRTGTGFGEQYF. For the CDR3, the DNA is TGTGCCAGCAGGACCGGGACAGGGTTCGGCGAGCAGTACTTC.

V gene TRBV5-4 combines with J gene TRBJ2-1; 10 bases map to TRBD2. The CDR3 consists of 16 residues. Germline V gene sequence: CDR1 SGHNT, CDR2 YYREEE (reference sequence). Trimming removed 4 bases from V and 3 bases from J; junction bases left unmatched: 7. The CDR3 sequence is CASSPTSSGGYNEQFF. The CDR3, as DNA: TGTGCCAGCAGCCCCACGTCTAGCGGGGGCTACAATGAGCAGTTCTTC. Full variable domain (missing parts from reference TRBV5-4 and TRBJ2-1): ETGVTQSPTHLIKTRGQQVTLRCSSQSGHNTVSWYQQALGQGPQFIFQYYREEENGRGNFPPRFSGLQFPNYSSELNVNALELDDSALYLCASSPTSSGGYNEQFFGPGTRLTVL.

The chain uses TRBV7-9 and TRBJ2-3; 8 nucleotides line up with TRBD1. Trimming took 2 bases from V and 1 from J; bases not matched to a gene: 2. This CDR3 contains 15 residues. CDR1 SEHNR and CDR2 FQNEAQ come from the germline V gene (reference sequence). The CDR3 nucleotides read TGTGCCAGCAGCTTATCGGGACAGGGCACAGATACGCAGTATTTT. Protein: CASSLSGQGTDTQYF. Combining the CDR3 with reference TRBV7-9 and TRBJ2-3 gives the whole variable domain DTGVSQNPRHKITKRGQNVTFRCDPISEHNRLYWYRQTLGQGPEFLTYFQNEAQLEKSRLLSDRFSAERPKGSFSTLEIQRTEQGDSAMYLCASSLSGQGTDTQYFGPGTRLTVL.

This sequence joins TRBV5-1 and TRBJ1-6, with 9 positions matching TRBD1. The CDR3 consists of 16 residues. Germline-derived CDR1 and CDR2 are SGHRS and YFSETQ. Losses at the gene ends were 4 bases for V and 10 bases for J; bases not matched to a gene: 12. The CDR3 nucleotides read TGCGCCAGCAGCCCTACAGGGACAGGGCATATCTCACCCCTCCACTTT. The encoded protein is CASSPTGTGHISPLHF.

V gene TRBV18 combines with J gene TRBJ2-3; D call uncertain. CDR3 length: 14 amino acids. Germline CDR1 KGHSH, CDR2 LQKENI. V lost 2 bases and J 4 bases, leaving 10 bases between the germline ends. CDR3 region: CASSPVPSPDTQYF. In DNA, the CDR3 is TGTGCCAGCTCACCAGTCCCCTCCCCAGATACGCAGTATTTT.

The chain employs TRBV19 and TRBJ2-5; D may be TRBD1 (6 bases). The CDR3 runs 13 residues. The germline CDR1 and CDR2 sequences are LNHDA and SQIVND (reference sequence). With 6 bases removed from V and 4 bases from J, the gap between germline ends came to 12 bases. CDR3 DNA: TGTGCCAGTAGGGACAGCCCAGGAGAGACCCAGTACTTC. Encoded protein: CASRDSPGETQYF. Drawing the rest from reference TRBV19 and TRBJ2-5, the complete variable domain is DGGITQSPKYLFRKEGQNVTLSCEQNLNHDAMYWYRQDPGQGLRLIYYSQIVNDFQKGDIAEGYSVSREKKESFPLTVTSAQKNPTAFYLCASRDSPGETQYFGPGTRLLVL.

The rearrangement joins TRBV7-9 to TRBJ2-6; 7 nucleotides line up with TRBD1. V lost 3 bases to trimming and J lost 0 bases; unmatched junction nucleotides: 2. CDR1 and CDR2 (germline): SEHNR, FQNEAQ (reference sequence). This CDR3 spans 16 amino acids. CDR3 sequence reads: CASSLGQNSGANVLTF. CDR3 coding DNA: TGTGCCAGCAGCTTGGGACAGAACTCTGGGGCCAACGTCCTGACTTTC.

This clone was seen just once. The V call is TRBV7-6, the J call TRBJ2-2; 10 nucleotides agree with TRBD1. The CDR3 has 14 amino acids. Germline V gives CDR1 SGHVS, CDR2 FNYEAQ. V lost 5 bases, J lost 7 bases, and 4 bases stayed unmatched. CDR3: CASSPDRGVGELFF. The CDR3 nucleotides read TGTGCCAGCAGCCCGGACAGGGGGGTCGGGGAGCTGTTTTTT.

The chain links TRBV2 to TRBJ1-4; weak D call: TRBD1 (5 bases). This CDR3 has 14 residues. Germline V gene data show CDR1 as SNHLY and CDR2 as FYNNEI. V was shortened by 7 bases and J by 4 bases, with 13 bases between the two germline ends. The CDR3 loop is CASMQGLGNEKLFF. Written as DNA, the CDR3 is TGTGCCAGCATGCAGGGTCTGGGTAATGAAAAACTGTTTTTT. The variable domain in full, with the rest retrieved from reference TRBV2 and TRBJ1-4, is EPEVTQTPSHQVTQMGQEVILRCVPISNHLYFYWYRQILGQKVEFLVSFYNNEISEKSEIFDDQFSVERPDGSNFTLKIRSTKLEDSAMYFCASMQGLGNEKLFFGSGTQLSVL.

This chain links TRBV6-5 with TRBJ1-4, with D maybe TRBD1 (6 bases). The V end lost 2 bases, the J end lost 8 bases, and 15 bases lay between the germline ends. Germline CDR1 MNHEY, CDR2 SVGAGI. This CDR3 has 15 amino acids. CDR3 DNA sequence: TGTGCCAGCAGTTACGGGGGGGGCGCAGGGGAAAAACTGTTTTTT. It specifies CASSYGGGAGEKLFF.

V usage is TRBV18 and J usage is TRBJ2-7; TRBD1 matches 7 bases. The CDR3 totals 13 residues. Losses at the gene ends were 5 bases for V and 5 bases for J; bases not matched to a gene: 6. Germline CDR1 and CDR2: KGHSH and LQKENI. CDR3 coding DNA: TGTGCCAGCTCAGCCTCGGACAGGAACGAGCAGTACTTC. Protein: CASSASDRNEQYF.

This clone was seen only once. The chain recombines TRBV24-1 with TRBJ2-1; possible D gene TRBD2, 5 bases. CDR3 length: 15 residues. Germline CDR1 and CDR2: KGHDR and SFDVKD. The V end was cut by 2 bases, the J end by 9 bases, with 16 bases between. The CDR3 nucleotides are TGTGCCACCAGTGATTCCTCCAGACCGAGCGGTGAGCAGTTCTTC. Its protein product is CATSDSSRPSGEQFF.

This rearrangement joins TRBV7-6 to TRBJ2-1; D may be TRBD1 (5 bases). Germline V lookup: CDR1 SGHVS, CDR2 FNYEAQ. This CDR3 has 14 amino acids. V gave up 2 bases and J gave up 8 bases, with 13 bases separating them. The CDR3 DNA follows: TGTGCCAGCAGCTTACAGGGTTTGAAAGATGAGCAGTTCTTC. Amino acids: CASSLQGLKDEQFF. Variable domain in full (rest from reference TRBV7-6 and TRBJ2-1): GAGVSQSPRYKVTKRGQDVALRCDPISGHVSLYWYRQALGQGPEFLTYFNYEAQQDKSGLPNDRFSAERPEGSISTLTIQRTEQRDSAMYRCASSLQGLKDEQFFGPGTRLTVL.

About this clone itself: Because the CDR3's place on the DNA is in doubt, the DNA is left out and the CDR3 is given as listed by TCRdb. V and J are TRBV28 and TRBJ2-3; TRBD1 reflects the table's D call only, with no check against the DNA. The CDR3 is 16 residues long, ends included. Looked up from germline, CDR1 is MDHEN and CDR2 is SYDVKM. This chain's CDR3 is CASSSSTGVGTDTQYF.

V gene TRBV5-5 combines with J gene TRBJ2-2; perhaps TRBD1 as D (5 bases). This CDR3 has 16 residues. The germline V gene encodes CDR1 SGHKS and CDR2 YYEKEE (reference sequence). V was shortened by 1 base and J by 2 bases, with 12 bases between the two germline ends. The CDR3 DNA is TGTGCCAGCAGCTTGATGGAAAGGGGAAACACCGGGGAGCTGTTTTTT. Residues: CASSLMERGNTGELFF. Full variable domain (remainder filled in from reference TRBV5-5 and TRBJ2-2): DAGVTQSPTHLIKTRGQQVTLRCSPISGHKSVSWYQQVLGQGPQFIFQYYEKEERGRGNFPDRFSARQFPNYSSELNVNALLLGDSALYLCASSLMERGNTGELFFGEGSRLTVL.

The gene calls are TRBV6-1 and TRBJ2-1; TRBD2 is a possible D gene (6 bases). The germline V and J ends were trimmed by 6 bases and 0 bases, with 12 bases remaining between them. The V gene's germline CDR1 is MNHNS and CDR2 SASEGT. This CDR3 comprises 15 residues. In nucleotides, the CDR3 is TGTGCCAGCAGGATTGCGGGGACCTCCTACAATGAGCAGTTCTTC. This sequence encodes CASRIAGTSYNEQFF.

In nucleotides, the CDR3 is TGTGCCAGCAGTTCCAACTACGGGACAGGGAGCTCCTACGAGCAGTACTTC. This sequence encodes CASSSNYGTGSSYEQYF. This chain links TRBV27 with TRBJ2-7; TRBD1 agrees at 9 bases. The CDR3 extends over 17 amino acids. V was clipped by 4 bases and J by 0 bases; unmatched bases: 10. CDR1 MNHEY and CDR2 SMNVEV come from the germline V gene (reference sequence).

The chain links TRBV29-1 to TRBJ2-1, with D unclear. CDR1 and CDR2 (germline): SQVTM, ANQGSEA. V was shortened by 6 bases and J by 5 bases, with 11 bases between the two germline ends. This CDR3 region has 12 residues. CDR3: CSVSSANNEQFF. CDR3 in DNA: TGCAGCGTCTCATCCGCGAACAATGAGCAGTTCTTC.

The chain employs TRBV24-1 and TRBJ2-1; the D gene is possibly TRBD1 (6 bases). The CDR3 has 20 residues. V dropped 4 bases and J dropped 5 bases, with 29 bases sitting between them. CDR1 KGHDR and CDR2 SFDVKD come from the germline V gene. The CDR3 loop reads CATSELRTPGTPIRHNEQFF. In DNA, the CDR3 is TGTGCCACCAGTGAGCTCAGGACGCCTGGGACACCCATTCGGCACAATGAGCAGTTCTTC.

J is TRBJ2-2 and V is TRBV2, with TRBD2 identical over 7 bases. Germline V gene sequence: CDR1 SNHLY, CDR2 FYNNEI. With 2 bases clipped from V and 6 bases from J, the junction kept 3 bases outside the gene matches. This CDR3 has 14 residues. CDR3 amino acids: CASSERTRAGELFF. Here the CDR3 DNA reads TGTGCCAGCAGTGAACGGACTAGAGCCGGGGAGCTGTTTTTT.

V is TRBV25-1 and J is TRBJ1-6; weak D call: TRBD1 (5 bases). Between the trimmed V and J ends, which lost 3 bases and 7 bases, there was a span of 13 bases. This CDR3 is built from 15 residues. Germline CDR1 MGHDK, CDR2 SYGVNS. CDR3 nucleotide sequence: TGTGCCAGCAGTGAGTTGCGAGGACAAAATTCACCCCTCCACTTT. It translates to CASSELRGQNSPLHF.

The chain has TRBV10-3 and TRBJ1-2; D unclear. CDR1 is ENHRY and CDR2 is SYGVKD in the germline V gene. There are 15 residues in the CDR3. The ends were cut back, 10 bases at V and 6 bases at J, with 24 bases in the middle. CDR3 DNA: TGTGCCACCGGCCTGATGGTGCGGAAATCGAATGGCTACACCTTC. It specifies CATGLMVRKSNGYTF.

The rearrangement joins TRBV10-1 to TRBJ2-2; tentatively, D is TRBD2 (5 bases). V shed 4 bases and J shed 2 bases, with 5 bases lying between them. The CDR3 has 13 amino acids. The germline V gene encodes CDR1 WNHNN and CDR2 SYGVQD (reference sequence). The CDR3 nucleotides read TGCGCCAGCAGTGGACTAAACACCGGGGAGCTGTTTTTT. Translation gives CASSGLNTGELFF.